This T cell receptor (beta chain) comes out of a study of graft-versus-host responses after intestinal transplantation. The wider study: Each recipient received anti-thymocyte globulin induction, then tacrolimus and steroids for about 3 years.

Points from the study as a whole: Early after transplant, HvG clones declined as circulating GvH clones peaked.

This clone was found a few times. Antigen unknown. The V end lost 5 bases, the J end lost 1 base, and 8 bases lay between the germline ends. Germline V gene lookup returns CDR1 SSHAT and CDR2 FNYEAQ (reference sequence). The CDR3 sequence is 13 residues long. Method: immunoSEQ multiplex PCR; TCRdb's copy keeps in-frame clones and lacks some. Seen here are 89,000 or so clones, 82% observed once, and the top ten hold 0.8% to 0.9%. The sequence was collected from a human donor who received an intestinal transplant. The chain employs TRBV7-7 and TRBJ1-1; no clear D. The sequencing used unstimulated CD4+ T cells sorted from spleen or lymph node cells, collected before intestinal transplant. Written as DNA, the CDR3 is TGTGCCAGCAGCCTAGAGCCGAACACTGAAGCTTTCTTT. This translates into CASSLEPNTEAFF.